The 29 T cell receptor beta chains given below trace back to one sample, sequenced in a study of cytomegalovirus exposure and HLA in healthy donors. Primers included in the PCR were 60 Vbeta and 13 Jbeta primers. Only in-frame clones appear in the TCRdb table, and some are missing; sequencing was by immunoSEQ multiplex PCR. The table lists roughly 97,000 clones, approximately 70% of them singletons. The specimen was PBMCs. The receptor source for this set is a man aged 40-49 years in good health and CMV-seronegative.

This chain uses TRBV25-1 with TRBJ1-2; D remains unclear. V lost 1 base to trimming and J lost 8 bases, with 11 bases between them. The CDR3 length is 13 residues. Germline V gives CDR1 MGHDK, CDR2 SYGVNS. The CDR3 sequence is CASSELLVRGYTF. The CDR3 DNA sequence: TGTGCCAGCAGTGAATTATTGGTTCGGGGCTACACCTTC.

The genes are TRBV18 and TRBJ2-7; 9 bases align to TRBD1. Trimming removed 3 bases from V and 2 bases from J; junction bases left unmatched: 5. CDR3 length equals 15 residues. Per germline, CDR1 KGHSH and CDR2 LQKENI. CDR3 sequence reads: CASSPRDRVTYEQYF. In nucleotides, the CDR3 is TGTGCCAGCTCACCCCGGGACAGGGTCACCTACGAGCAGTACTTC.

This clone was observed a handful of times. The chain links TRBV27 to TRBJ2-1; D gene unclear. Trimming removed 2 bases from V and 0 bases from J, with 8 bases in between. Per germline, CDR1 MNHEY and CDR2 SMNVEV (reference sequence). There are 15 residues in the CDR3. The CDR3, as DNA: TGTGCCAGCAGTTTAGACTTCAGCTCCTACAATGAGCAGTTCTTC. Translated: CASSLDFSSYNEQFF.

The chain has TRBV4-3 and TRBJ2-3; the D gene is possibly TRBD2 (6 bases). The germline CDR1 and CDR2 sequences are LGHNA and YSLEER. V dropped 0 bases and J dropped 4 bases, with 11 bases sitting between them. The CDR3 extends over 15 amino acids. The CDR3 protein is CASSQDGGFSDTQYF. The DNA for the CDR3 is TGCGCCAGCAGCCAAGATGGGGGGTTTTCAGATACGCAGTATTTT.

This clone was observed a few times. The CDR3 DNA reads as TGTGCCAGCAGAACAGGGAGCGGCAATCAGCCCCAGCATTTT. Protein product: CASRTGSGNQPQHF. The chain employs TRBV6-5 and TRBJ1-5; D possibly corresponds to TRBD1 (6 bases). Germline values: CDR1 MNHEY, CDR2 SVGAGI. The CDR3 loop spans 14 amino acids. Trimming left V 6 bases short and J 2 bases short, with 11 bases between.

The CDR3 region is CASRPAGRGASEQYF. DNA of the CDR3: TGTGCCAGCAGGCCCGCGGGTCGGGGGGCGAGCGAGCAGTACTTC. This chain uses TRBV6-5 with TRBJ2-7; TRBD2 is a possible D gene (7 bases). There are 15 residues in the CDR3. Trimming cost V 6 bases and J 6 bases, with 21 bases left between them. Germline loops: CDR1 MNHEY, CDR2 SVGAGI.

This clone was recorded a few times. The CDR3 DNA is TGTGCCAGCAGCTTAGTCCCGGGAAATAATGAAAAACTGTTTTTT. Its protein product is CASSLVPGNNEKLFF. The V and J genes are TRBV7-6 and TRBJ1-4; D ambiguous. The CDR3 has 15 residues. Germline values: CDR1 SGHVS, CDR2 FNYEAQ. The germline V and J ends were trimmed by 1 base and 4 bases, with 10 bases remaining between them.

The chain uses TRBV5-5 and TRBJ2-5; 13 nucleotides agree with TRBD2. Germline CDR1 is SGHKS and CDR2 is YYEKEE (reference sequence). V shed 0 bases, J shed 5 bases, and the junction held 7 bases outside the gene matches. The CDR3 loop spans 17 amino acids. The CDR3 is CASSLVLAGGLRETQYF. Here the CDR3 DNA reads TGTGCCAGCAGCTTGGTACTAGCGGGGGGGCTAAGGGAGACCCAGTACTTC. Full variable domain (outside the CDR3, taken from reference TRBV5-5 and TRBJ2-5): DAGVTQSPTHLIKTRGQQVTLRCSPISGHKSVSWYQQVLGQGPQFIFQYYEKEERGRGNFPDRFSARQFPNYSSELNVNALLLGDSALYLCASSLVLAGGLRETQYFGPGTRLLVL.

This clone was seen repeatedly, ten times or more. The chain is built from TRBV7-2 and TRBJ2-7; 10 bases are a match to TRBD2. The CDR3 contains 14 residues. J gave up 1 base and V 6 bases, and 3 bases lay outside the gene matches. Germline V gene data show CDR1 as SGHTA and CDR2 as FQGNSA. CDR3 bases: TGTGCCAGCAGGGCGGGACTAGCGTCCTACGAGCAGTACTTC. It specifies CASRAGLASYEQYF.

The genes are TRBV5-1 and TRBJ2-4; 11 bases match TRBD2. The V and J ends lost 2 bases and 6 bases, in that order; junction bases with no gene match: 1. Germline CDR1 SGHRS, CDR2 YFSETQ. This CDR3 has 14 residues. The CDR3 loop reads CASSFLAGGNIQYF. Written as DNA, the CDR3 is TGCGCCAGCAGCTTTCTAGCGGGGGGAAACATTCAGTACTTC. Full variable domain (outside the CDR3, taken from reference TRBV5-1 and TRBJ2-4): KAGVTQTPRYLIKTRGQQVTLSCSPISGHRSVSWYQQTPGQGLQFLFEYFSETQRNKGNFPGRFSGRQFSNSRSEMNVSTLELGDSALYLCASSFLAGGNIQYFGAGTRLSVL.

This chain connects TRBV6-5 to TRBJ2-7, with TRBD1 matching 12 bases. Trimming removed 4 bases from V and 4 bases from J; junction bases left unmatched: 5. The CDR3 runs to 15 residues. Per germline, CDR1 MNHEY and CDR2 SVGAGI. Here the CDR3 reads CASSSRDRGRYEQYF. Here the CDR3 DNA reads TGTGCCAGCAGTTCCCGGGACAGGGGGCGGTACGAGCAGTACTTC.

The chain uses TRBV2 and TRBJ2-7; 10 bases align to TRBD2. After removal of 9 bases from V and 4 bases from J, the junction contained 3 bases not matched to a gene. The germline V gene has CDR1 SNHLY and CDR2 FYNNEI. This CDR3 comprises 12 residues. CDR3 in amino acids: CASSTSGYEQYF. Here the CDR3 DNA reads TGTGCCAGTTCGACTAGCGGGTACGAGCAGTACTTC. The complete variable domain, with remaining parts taken from reference TRBV2 and TRBJ2-7, reads EPEVTQTPSHQVTQMGQEVILRCVPISNHLYFYWYRQILGQKVEFLVSFYNNEISEKSEIFDDQFSVERPDGSNFTLKIRSTKLEDSAMYFCASSTSGYEQYFGPGTRLTVT.

The chain has TRBV5-6 and TRBJ2-7; the D is unclear. Germline loops: CDR1 SGHDT, CDR2 YYEEEE. Trimming shortened V by 2 bases and J by 3 bases, and 6 bases separated the two germline ends. The CDR3 totals 12 residues. The CDR3 protein is CASSFSDYEQYF. The DNA of the CDR3 is TGTGCCAGCAGCTTCAGTGACTACGAGCAGTACTTC.

This clone was found a few times. It is likely a read error, because the conserved phenylalanine at the end of the CDR3 is missing. No DNA is shown, since the ends of the CDR3 on it are uncertain; the CDR3 is the one TCRdb lists. The chain recombines TRBV21-1 with TRBJ1-1. TRBV21-1 is listed as a pseudogene. The CDR3 contains 9 residues when both ends are counted. CDR3 sequence: CASSKNGVR.

The CDR3 spells CAISGGRGNSPLHF. As DNA, the CDR3 is TGTGCCATCAGTGGGGGCAGGGGTAATTCACCCCTCCACTTT. The chain is built from TRBV10-3 and TRBJ1-6, with D possibly being TRBD1 (6 bases). CDR1 and CDR2 from the germline V gene are ENHRY and SYGVKD. Trimming cost V 4 bases and J 6 bases, with 10 bases left between them. This CDR3 comprises 14 residues.

This chain uses TRBV7-2 with TRBJ1-2, with D perhaps matching TRBD1 (6 bases). Trimming removed 5 bases at V and 4 bases at J, with 11 bases between. The germline V gene has CDR1 SGHTA and CDR2 FQGNSA. The CDR3 has 13 amino acids. The CDR3 region has the DNA TGTGCCAGCAGCACCGGGACATTCTATGGCTACACCTTC. Translation: CASSTGTFYGYTF.

The chain employs TRBV7-2 and TRBJ2-3; 11 bases are a match to TRBD2. The V gene end was trimmed by 3 bases and the J gene end by 1 base; junction bases not matched to a gene: 6. CDR1 and CDR2 (germline): SGHTA, FQGNSA. There are 17 residues in the CDR3. CDR3 coding DNA: TGTGCCAGCAGCTTTGGTAGCGGGGGGGCCGGCACAGATACGCAGTATTTT. This sequence encodes CASSFGSGGAGTDTQYF.

V and J are TRBV27 and TRBJ2-3, with 9 bases identical to TRBD1. The germline gives CDR1 MNHEY, CDR2 SMNVEV (reference sequence). The CDR3 has 16 residues. The J segment lost 2 bases and the V segment lost 4 bases, leaving 7 bases of the junction unmatched. The CDR3 region is CASSYSDRGYTDTQYF. The CDR3 DNA follows: TGTGCCAGCAGTTACTCGGACAGGGGATACACAGATACGCAGTATTTT.

This clone showed up just a few times. V and J are TRBV5-1 and TRBJ1-4, with 7 bases that match TRBD1. The CDR3 consists of 15 residues. V lost 0 bases to trimming and J lost 6 bases; unmatched junction nucleotides: 5. Germline V gene data show CDR1 as SGHRS and CDR2 as YFSETQ. The CDR3 DNA is TGCGCCAGCAGCTTGGCCGACAGGGACGATGAAAAACTGTTTTTT. Protein sequence: CASSLADRDDEKLFF.

This clone was seen only a few times. This chain connects TRBV6-1 to TRBJ1-5; D is possibly TRBD1 (5 bases). The germline CDR1 and CDR2 sequences are MNHNS and SASEGT. The CDR3 covers 15 residues. Between the trimmed V and J ends, which lost 7 bases and 4 bases, there was a span of 17 bases. The CDR3 sequence is CASIFLQALNQPQHF. CDR3 DNA: TGTGCCAGCATATTCCTACAGGCCCTTAATCAGCCCCAGCATTTT.

This clone has a handful of counts. The V call is TRBV29-1, the J call TRBJ2-5, with D perhaps matching TRBD1 (5 bases). Deletions cut 7 bases from V and 8 bases from J, with 17 bases between. This CDR3 spans 12 amino acids. Germline loops: CDR1 SQVTM, CDR2 ANQGSEA. CDR3 region: CSAGHHPDTQYF. CDR3 bases: TGCAGCGCCGGACACCACCCGGATACCCAGTACTTC.

In this sample, this clone turned up once. The chain couples TRBV29-1 to TRBJ2-1; no definite D call. Germline CDR1 reads SQVTM; CDR2 reads ANQGSEA. V was shortened by 6 bases and J by 7 bases, with 10 bases between the two germline ends. The CDR3 has 11 amino acids. CDR3 loop: CSVALWNEQFF. The CDR3 DNA sequence: TGCAGCGTGGCCTTGTGGAATGAGCAGTTCTTC.

This clone was counted a few times. The chain links TRBV4-2 to TRBJ2-7; TRBD1 matches at 7 bases. Germline V lookup: CDR1 LGHNA, CDR2 YNFKEQ. This CDR3 is built from 11 residues. Trimming removed 5 bases from V and 6 bases from J; junction bases left unmatched: 1. The CDR3 is CASSAGGEQYF. For the CDR3, the DNA is TGTGCCAGCAGCGCAGGGGGCGAGCAGTACTTC.

This chain joins TRBV5-1 and TRBJ1-2, with D perhaps matching TRBD1 (6 bases). CDR3 length equals 14 residues. V lost 3 bases and J lost 4, with 13 bases in between. CDR1 SGHRS and CDR2 YFSETQ come from the germline V gene. The CDR3 loop reads CASSSAQGFYGYTF. DNA for the CDR3: TGCGCCAGCAGCTCAGCACAGGGTTTCTATGGCTACACCTTC.

The chain uses TRBV30 and TRBJ2-5; D unresolved. This CDR3 has 15 residues. Germline assignment: CDR1 GTSNPN and CDR2 SVGIG (reference sequence). V lost 0 bases to trimming and J lost 4 bases, with 15 bases between them. The CDR3: CAWSVEDAPTETQYF. CDR3 sequence (DNA): TGTGCCTGGAGTGTCGAGGATGCCCCCACAGAGACCCAGTACTTC.

V gene TRBV4-2 combines with J gene TRBJ2-2; the match to TRBD1 covers 7 bases. The CDR3 totals 16 residues. V lost 1 base, J lost 4 bases, and 6 bases stayed unmatched. Germline V lookup: CDR1 LGHNA, CDR2 YNFKEQ. CDR3 loop: CASSQVGTVTTGELFF. The CDR3 DNA sequence: TGTGCCAGCAGCCAAGTAGGGACAGTAACCACCGGGGAGCTGTTTTTT.

The chain has TRBV10-3 and TRBJ2-3, with TRBD1 matching 9 bases. The germline V gene encodes CDR1 ENHRY and CDR2 SYGVKD. The CDR3 covers 15 residues. The V and J ends lost 10 bases and 2 bases, in that order; junction bases with no gene match: 10. CDR3 DNA sequence: TGTGCCACGTCACCGGGACAGGGATTCACAGATACGCAGTATTTT. Protein sequence: CATSPGQGFTDTQYF.

This clone was seen more than once but under ten times. The chain carries TRBV5-1 and TRBJ2-2; unclear D gene. This CDR3 has 15 residues. V was clipped by 2 bases and J by 3 bases, with 11 bases between them. CDR1 and CDR2 (germline): SGHRS, YFSETQ. The CDR3 loop is CASSFTLPDTGELFF. CDR3 in DNA: TGCGCCAGCAGCTTCACTCTCCCCGACACCGGGGAGCTGTTTTTT. Full variable domain (outside the CDR3, taken from reference TRBV5-1 and TRBJ2-2): KAGVTQTPRYLIKTRGQQVTLSCSPISGHRSVSWYQQTPGQGLQFLFEYFSETQRNKGNFPGRFSGRQFSNSRSEMNVSTLELGDSALYLCASSFTLPDTGELFFGEGSRLTVL.

The chain employs TRBV12-5 and TRBJ2-7, with D perhaps TRBD1 (6 bases). Trimming stripped 7 bases from V and 5 bases from J, with 12 bases between. CDR1 is LGHNT, CDR2 FRNRAP, per germline. This CDR3 region has 12 residues. The CDR3: CASATDRNEQYF. In DNA, the CDR3 is TGTGCTAGTGCCACTGACAGGAACGAGCAGTACTTC.